Shown below are 25 T cell receptor beta chains from a single sample sequenced in a study of radiation and T cells in renal cell carcinoma. Time point reported: baseline pretreatment blood. Treatment noted: 15 Gy SBRT to primary tumor, nephrectomy 4 weeks later. Clones were sequenced by immunoSEQ multiplex PCR, and TCRdb holds only the in-frame ones, with some missing. The sample gives 110,000 to 150,000 clones, roughly 90% of which show up once; approximately 12% is in the top ten. Sequenced material: blood, taken from a patient whose treatment included radiotherapy and nephrectomy. All receptors come from a woman aged 45-60 years with renal cell carcinoma.

There are a few counts of this clone. The CDR3 DNA follows: TGCGCCAGCAGCTTAAATACACCTCCGACTAACTATGGCTACACCTTC. Its protein product is CASSLNTPPTNYGYTF. The gene calls are TRBV5-1 and TRBJ1-2, with D uncertain. This CDR3 has 16 residues. Germline CDR1 reads SGHRS; CDR2 reads YFSETQ. The V gene lost 2 bases and the J gene lost 0 bases, with 14 bases spanning the gap. The full variable domain, with the rest looked up from reference TRBV5-1 and TRBJ1-2, is KAGVTQTPRYLIKTRGQQVTLSCSPISGHRSVSWYQQTPGQGLQFLFEYFSETQRNKGNFPGRFSGRQFSNSRSEMNVSTLELGDSALYLCASSLNTPPTNYGYTFGSGTRLTVV.

The V call is TRBV18, the J call TRBJ1-3; D gene uncertain. V lost 1 base to trimming and J lost 2 bases, with 12 bases between them. This CDR3 is 16 amino acids long. Germline V CDR1 and CDR2: KGHSH, LQKENI. Here the CDR3 DNA reads TGTGCCAGCTCACCACTGCTCGGGCATGCTGGAAACACCATATATTTT. Translating it yields CASSPLLGHAGNTIYF.

V gene TRBV4-1 combines with J gene TRBJ2-5, with D possibly matching TRBD1 (6 bases). This CDR3 has 17 residues. Trimming removed 2 bases from V and 0 bases from J, with 16 bases in between. Germline V CDR1 and CDR2: MGHRA, YSYEKL. This chain's CDR3 is CASSQRTGTLNQETQYF. CDR3 DNA: TGCGCCAGCAGCCAAAGAACCGGGACACTAAACCAAGAGACCCAGTACTTC.

The J gene is TRBJ1-4, the V gene TRBV19; 10 bases line up with TRBD1. The CDR3 spans 15 residues. The J segment lost 8 bases and the V segment lost 3 bases, leaving 6 bases of the junction unmatched. Germline-derived CDR1 and CDR2 are LNHDA and SQIVND (reference sequence). The CDR3 loop is CASSIRGQGSEKLFF. The DNA of the CDR3 is TGTGCCAGTAGTATCCGGGGACAGGGGTCCGAAAAACTGTTTTTT.

The rearrangement uses TRBV28 and TRBJ1-1; D may be TRBD1 (5 bases). Germline V gives CDR1 MDHEN, CDR2 SYDVKM. V was trimmed by 4 bases and J by 3 bases, leaving 9 bases between them. This CDR3 contains 13 residues. The CDR3 spells CASSYGGYTEAFF. The DNA of the CDR3 is TGTGCCAGCAGTTATGGGGGTTACACTGAAGCTTTCTTT. The full variable domain, in which reference TRBV28 and TRBJ1-1 provide the parts outside the CDR3, is DVKVTQSSRYLVKRTGEKVFLECVQDMDHENMFWYRQDPGLGLRLIYFSYDVKMKEKGDIPEGYSVSREKKERFSLILESASTNQTSMYLCASSYGGYTEAFFGQGTRLTVV.

The chain uses TRBV14 and TRBJ2-5; D remains ambiguous. V was pared by 2 bases and J by 7 bases, with 17 bases between. This CDR3 contains 15 residues. CDR1 and CDR2 from the germline V gene are SGHDN and FVKESK. CDR3 sequence reads: CASSQRSVRVGTQYF. The CDR3 DNA reads TGTGCCAGCAGCCAAAGAAGTGTACGGGTCGGGACCCAGTACTTC.

The chain has TRBV7-2 and TRBJ1-2, with unresolved D. Between the trimmed V and J ends, which lost 3 bases and 4 bases, there was a span of 9 bases. CDR1 and CDR2 from the germline V gene are SGHTA and FQGNSA. The CDR3 is 13 residues long. CDR3 nucleotides: TGTGCCAGCAGCTTCGGGCGCGGCTATGGCTACACCTTC. It yields the protein CASSFGRGYGYTF.

The V and J genes are TRBV2 and TRBJ2-7, with 7 bases matching TRBD1. This CDR3 has 15 residues. V was clipped by 3 bases and J by 3 bases; unmatched bases: 8. CDR1 and CDR2 from the germline V gene are SNHLY and FYNNEI. CDR3 in amino acids: CASSEEAGGSYEQYF. CDR3 nucleotide sequence: TGTGCCAGCAGTGAGGAGGCAGGGGGAAGCTACGAGCAGTACTTC.

V is TRBV30 and J is TRBJ2-7, with D perhaps being TRBD1 or TRBD2 (5 bases each). The CDR3 sequence is 13 residues long. V was cut by 3 bases and J by 7 bases, with 16 bases left in between. Germline V gene data show CDR1 as GTSNPN and CDR2 as SVGIG (reference sequence). CDR3 sequence reads: CAWSWGWNREQYF. DNA of the CDR3: TGTGCCTGGAGCTGGGGGTGGAACCGGGAGCAGTACTTC.

The rearrangement joins TRBV19 to TRBJ1-5; D unresolved. This CDR3 has 14 residues. Germline CDR1 is LNHDA and CDR2 is SQIVND (reference sequence). Trimming took 4 bases from V and 2 from J, leaving 9 bases between them. CDR3 DNA: TGTGCCAGTAGTACTGACGGGGGCAATCAGCCCCAGCATTTT. Its protein product is CASSTDGGNQPQHF.

The rearrangement links TRBV4-2 to TRBJ1-2; D ambiguous. The CDR3 runs to 13 residues. Per germline, CDR1 LGHNA and CDR2 YNFKEQ. With 6 bases removed from V and 0 bases from J, the gap between germline ends came to 8 bases. As DNA, the CDR3 is TGTGCCAGCAGGATGGCGTCTAACTATGGCTACACCTTC. It codes for CASRMASNYGYTF.

The chain is built from TRBV19 and TRBJ2-7, with TRBD1 as a possible D gene (5 bases). V lost 6 bases and J lost 9, with 18 bases in between. Germline V gives CDR1 LNHDA, CDR2 SQIVND (reference sequence). The CDR3 runs to 13 residues. The CDR3 DNA reads TGTGCCAGTAGCCAGGCCCTCTTAAGGGGGCAGTACTTC. Translated, it gives CASSQALLRGQYF.

This chain connects TRBV25-1 to TRBJ2-1; D is possibly TRBD2 (5 bases). The CDR3 contains 13 residues. Germline assignment: CDR1 MGHDK and CDR2 SYGVNS. V was cut by 3 bases and J by 5 bases, with 8 bases left in between. The CDR3 reads CASSELGDNEQFF. In DNA form, the CDR3 reads TGTGCCAGCAGTGAGTTGGGAGACAATGAGCAGTTCTTC.

This clone occurred once. The rearrangement uses TRBV6-6 and TRBJ2-3, with 7 positions matching TRBD2. V shed 6 bases and J 0 bases; nucleotides not matched to a gene: 6. The CDR3 length is 15 residues. Germline V gene data show CDR1 as MNHNY and CDR2 as SVGAGI (reference sequence). CDR3 nucleotide sequence: TGTGCCAGCAGGCTGTCTAGCGGAAGCACAGATACGCAGTATTTT. This gives the protein CASRLSSGSTDTQYF.

This clone has a handful of counts. The J gene is TRBJ1-2, the V gene TRBV28; no clear D gene. Trimming pared 11 bases from V and 8 bases from J, leaving 21 bases between. The CDR3 has 13 residues. Germline CDR1 MDHEN, CDR2 SYDVKM. Here the CDR3 reads CAAFVSWQEGYTF. In nucleotides, the CDR3 is TGTGCCGCCTTTGTGAGCTGGCAAGAAGGCTACACCTTC.

This clone has a handful of counts. This sequence joins TRBV18 and TRBJ1-5; D gene uncertain. Trimming stripped 2 bases from V and 5 bases from J, with 7 bases between. Germline CDR1 is KGHSH and CDR2 is LQKENI. This CDR3 comprises 13 residues. The CDR3 sequence: CASSPGLDQPQHF. The CDR3 DNA reads as TGTGCCAGCTCACCAGGCTTAGATCAGCCCCAGCATTTT.

The chain uses TRBV6-5 and TRBJ2-1, with D perhaps TRBD1 (6 bases). The germline CDR1 and CDR2 sequences are MNHEY and SVGAGI. Trimming cost V 2 bases and J 4 bases, with 6 bases left between them. The CDR3 runs to 13 residues. The CDR3 region has the DNA TGTGCCAGCAGTTACGGACAGTACAATGAGCAGTTCTTC. This gives the protein CASSYGQYNEQFF.

Worth noting for this clone: One end of the junction is discordant with germline, which a read error may explain. The chain is built from TRBV5-6 and TRBJ1-2; weak D call: TRBD1 (5 bases). CDR3 length: 13 residues. CDR1 SGHDT and CDR2 YYEEEE come from the germline V gene. The CDR3 nucleotides read TGTGCCAGCAGCTTGGGACAGCTGGAGGTTTTATTGTTC. Its translation: CASSLGQLEVLLF.

This clone was counted a single time. The genes are TRBV7-2 and TRBJ2-5; possible D gene TRBD1, 6 bases. This CDR3 comprises 15 residues. The germline V and J ends were trimmed by 1 base and 1 base, with 10 bases remaining between them. CDR1 is SGHTA, CDR2 FQGNSA, per germline. Written as DNA, the CDR3 is TGTGCCAGCAGCTTAGAGACAGGTCTCCAAGAGACCCAGTACTTC. This translates into CASSLETGLQETQYF.

This sequence joins TRBV10-1 and TRBJ2-1; 11 positions match TRBD2. The CDR3 has 16 residues. V lost 3 bases and J lost 3; bases outside the gene matches: 4. CDR1 WNHNN and CDR2 SYGVQD come from the germline V gene (reference sequence). The CDR3 nucleotides are TGCGCCAGCAGTGACCCCGGACTAGCGGGCTACAATGAGCAGTTCTTC. This encodes CASSDPGLAGYNEQFF.

In DNA, the CDR3 is TGTGCCAGCAGCTTTCTTCGAGCCTACAATGAGCAGTTCTTC. It encodes CASSFLRAYNEQFF. The rearrangement uses TRBV7-9 and TRBJ2-1; D unclear. The CDR3 totals 14 residues. V lost 3 bases and J lost 2, with 8 bases in between. Germline values: CDR1 SEHNR, CDR2 FQNEAQ (reference sequence). Combining the CDR3 with reference TRBV7-9 and TRBJ2-1 gives the whole variable domain DTGVSQNPRHKITKRGQNVTFRCDPISEHNRLYWYRQTLGQGPEFLTYFQNEAQLEKSRLLSDRFSAERPKGSFSTLEIQRTEQGDSAMYLCASSFLRAYNEQFFGPGTRLTVL.

The V and J genes are TRBV19 and TRBJ1-4; TRBD1 is a possible D gene (6 bases). The CDR3 is 13 amino acids. Between the trimmed V and J ends, which lost 10 bases and 8 bases, there was a span of 17 bases. Germline CDR1 and CDR2: LNHDA and SQIVND (reference sequence). CDR3 in amino acids: CATSQGRLEKLFF. Here the CDR3 DNA reads TGTGCCACCTCACAGGGTAGATTGGAAAAACTGTTTTTT.

This clone was seen only a few times. The chain joins TRBV25-1 to TRBJ1-1, with D perhaps TRBD1 (6 bases). The CDR3 runs 14 residues. The V end lost 6 bases, the J end lost 0 bases, and 11 bases lay between the germline ends. Germline V gene lookup returns CDR1 MGHDK and CDR2 SYGVNS. For the CDR3, the DNA is TGTGCCAGCAGAGGGGGTAGGGTGAACACTGAAGCTTTCTTT. Translated, it gives CASRGGRVNTEAFF. Drawing the rest from reference TRBV25-1 and TRBJ1-1, the complete variable domain is EADIYQTPRYLVIGTGKKITLECSQTMGHDKMYWYQQDPGMELHLIHYSYGVNSTEKGDLSSESTVSRIRTEHFPLTLESARPSHTSQYLCASRGGRVNTEAFFGQGTRLTVV.

This rearrangement joins TRBV19 to TRBJ1-2, with TRBD1 as a possible D gene (5 bases). Germline V gene data show CDR1 as LNHDA and CDR2 as SQIVND (reference sequence). Trimming shortened V by 3 bases and J by 4 bases, and 12 bases separated the two germline ends. The CDR3 runs to 14 residues. CDR3 DNA: TGTGCCAGTAGTATTTCCAGGGAGACCTATGGCTACACCTTC. Its protein is CASSISRETYGYTF.

The rearrangement uses TRBV9 and TRBJ1-2; D call uncertain. Trimming removed 4 bases from V and 4 bases from J, with 17 bases in between. The germline CDR1 and CDR2 sequences are SGDLS and YYNGEE. The CDR3 spans 15 residues. The DNA of the CDR3 is TGTGCCAGCAGCCCCACGCTTGGGTCGTTCTATGGCTACACCTTC. This sequence encodes CASSPTLGSFYGYTF.